This T cell receptor (beta chain) was obtained from a study of cytomegalovirus exposure and HLA in healthy donors. Study in general: Earlier findings included about 120 million unique TCR beta sequences obtained from 150 million to 200 million T cells.

On this clone: The antigen is not known.

Findings and caveats of the study: The majority of TCR sequences were rare, yet some public TCRs appeared in many donors. Among CMV-associated TCR beta chains, most appeared HLA-restricted in a later analysis.

The germline CDR1 and CDR2 sequences are SGHNT and YYREEE (reference sequence). Germline trimming cut 2 bases from V and 4 bases from J; bases unmatched to any gene: 9. The CDR3 covers 16 residues. Amplification used 60 Vbeta primers and 13 Jbeta primers. Assay: immunoSEQ multiplex PCR; the TCRdb copy retains only in-frame clones and omits some. Of about 170,000 clones in the sample, around 80% were seen once. Each donor was healthy, and each was a bone marrow donor. The chain employs TRBV5-4 and TRBJ2-7, with 10 bases matching TRBD1. The sample taken for sequencing was PBMCs. The source is a male donor in good health and CMV-seronegative. CDR3 bases: TGTGCCAGCAGCTTCCCCCCGGGACAGGGGCCGTACGAGCAGTACTTC. Translating it yields CASSFPPGQGPYEQYF.